Following are 27 T cell receptor beta chains from one sample sequenced in a study of response to subunit inactivated influenza vaccine (dated by TCRdb to between 2018 and 2020). Libraries were built with RT-PCR. The sequencer listed for this sample is Illumina HiSeq 2500. TCRdb handled the public reads itself, with Q25 trimming in fastp and clone calling in MiXCR, and kept productive beta chains. Each record represents a unique CDR3 protein, reported with the most common genes and DNA among its rows. Within this sample are about 310,000 distinct CDR3 sequences, with 21% of them counted one time only. The ten biggest clones cover 10% of the sample. The sequencing used PBMCs from blood, collected less than 22 months after vaccination. Receptors originate from a man between 50 and 75 years old who received an inactivated influenza vaccine. Donor details come from another sample of the same person, matched by shared clones.

This clonotype was found many times. This chain joins TRBV7-9 and TRBJ1-5; D is uncertain. The V and J ends lost 1 base and 7 bases respectively, with 5 bases between them. The CDR3 spans 12 residues. From germline, CDR1 is SEHNR and CDR2 FQNEAQ (reference sequence). Here the CDR3 DNA reads TGTGCCAGCAGCTTAGAAGGCCAGCCCCAGCATTTT. This gives the protein CASSLEGQPQHF.

The sample holds a few counts of this clonotype. The chain carries TRBV10-3 and TRBJ2-3; the D is unclear. The CDR3 runs 12 residues. CDR1 and CDR2 (germline): ENHRY, SYGVKD. The ends were cut back, 1 base at V and 5 bases at J, with 4 bases in the middle. The CDR3 DNA sequence: TGTGCCATCAGTGAGTTAGGAGATACGCAGTATTTT. This translates into CAISELGDTQYF.

This clonotype was seen only a few times. The V call is TRBV5-1, the J call TRBJ2-3, with D hard to call. Germline values: CDR1 SGHRS, CDR2 YFSETQ. Trimming removed 0 bases at V and 0 bases at J, with 8 bases between. This CDR3 spans 15 amino acids. The CDR3 spells CASSLGSQSTDTQYF. The CDR3 DNA sequence: TGCGCCAGCAGCTTGGGATCGCAGAGCACAGATACGCAGTATTTT. Complete variable domain (other parts from reference TRBV5-1 and TRBJ2-3): KAGVTQTPRYLIKTRGQQVTLSCSPISGHRSVSWYQQTPGQGLQFLFEYFSETQRNKGNFPGRFSGRQFSNSRSEMNVSTLELGDSALYLCASSLGSQSTDTQYFGPGTRLTVL.

This clonotype was counted ten times or more. The chain carries TRBV3-1 and TRBJ1-2; no definite D call. CDR1 is LGHDT, CDR2 YNNKEL, per germline (reference sequence). The length of the CDR3 is 14 residues. Trimming shortened V by 0 bases and J by 4 bases, and 9 bases separated the two germline ends. As DNA, the CDR3 is TGTGCCAGCAGCCAAGATGTGGCTGTCTATGGCTACACCTTC. This encodes CASSQDVAVYGYTF.

Many counts were recorded for this clonotype. The CDR3 loop is CAIMPGMNTEAFF. CDR3 in DNA: TGTGCCATCATGCCGGGAATGAACACTGAAGCTTTCTTT. The chain combines TRBV10-3 with TRBJ1-1, with unresolved D. Trimming took 7 bases from V and 0 from J, leaving 9 bases between them. The germline gives CDR1 ENHRY, CDR2 SYGVKD. The CDR3 has 13 residues.

This chain links TRBV19 with TRBJ1-5, with 10 bases lining up with TRBD1. Germline-derived CDR1 and CDR2 are LNHDA and SQIVND (reference sequence). V lost 7 bases and J lost 0; bases outside the gene matches: 12. This CDR3 is built from 18 residues. The CDR3 nucleotides are TGTGCCAGTACCCCCCGCCGGGACAGGGGCTATAGCAATCAGCCCCAGCATTTT. Translation: CASTPRRDRGYSNQPQHF.

This clonotype was seen more than once but under ten times. This CDR3 reads CASSLFTGQTNTEAFF. Here the CDR3 DNA reads TGCGCCAGCAGCTTGTTTACGGGACAGACGAACACTGAAGCTTTCTTT. The chain combines TRBV5-1 with TRBJ1-1, with 7 bases identical to TRBD1. This CDR3 is built from 16 residues. Germline V gene data show CDR1 as SGHRS and CDR2 as YFSETQ. The ends lost 1 base at V and 1 base at J; junction bases unmatched: 7.

At least ten counts were recorded for this clonotype. This chain links TRBV7-2 with TRBJ1-5, with 7 bases lining up with TRBD1. The CDR3 covers 14 residues. CDR1 is SGHTA, CDR2 FQGNSA, per germline. The junction had 3 bases not matched to a gene; V was cut back by 5 bases and J by 2 bases. Here the CDR3 reads CASSQGGGNQPQHF. The CDR3, as DNA: TGTGCCAGCAGCCAGGGGGGTGGCAATCAGCCCCAGCATTTT. The whole variable domain, filled in from reference TRBV7-2 and TRBJ1-5, reads GAGVSQSPSNKVTEKGKDVELRCDPISGHTALYWYRQSLGQGLEFLIYFQGNSAPDKSGLPSDRFSAERTGGSVSTLTIQRTQQEDSAVYLCASSQGGGNQPQHFGDGTRLSIL.

With regard to this clonotype: Germline is not matched at one junction end, which may reflect a read error. The chain has TRBV6-6 and TRBJ2-7; D uncertain. This CDR3 has 13 residues. Germline V gene data show CDR1 as MNHNY and CDR2 as SVGAGI (reference sequence). The CDR3 DNA reads as TGTGCCAGCAGATACTTGGACGCCTACGAGCAGTACTTC. Translating gives CASRYLDAYEQYF.

In nucleotides, the CDR3 is TGCGCCAGCAGCCAAACAACTTTGCGGGGGGCGCCTGGCTACACCTTC. It yields the protein CASSQTTLRGAPGYTF. The V gene is TRBV4-3, the J gene TRBJ1-2, with D possibly being TRBD1 (6 bases). Trimming left V 2 bases short and J 7 bases short, with 20 bases between. Germline V gene data show CDR1 as LGHNA and CDR2 as YSLEER. The CDR3 runs to 16 residues.

This clonotype was seen more than once but under ten times. The chain couples TRBV6-2 or TRBV6-3 to TRBJ1-1, with D hard to call. CDR3 length equals 11 residues. V lost 6 bases to trimming and J lost 7 bases, with 9 bases between them. From germline, CDR1 is MNHEY and CDR2 SVGEGT. CDR3 nucleotide sequence: TGTGCCAGCAGGGACTGGAGTGAAGCTTTCTTT. Translation: CASRDWSEAFF.

This clonotype occurred a few times. The J gene is TRBJ1-4, the V gene TRBV3-1; 7 bases map to TRBD1. The trim removed 7 bases at V and 3 bases at J, leaving 5 bases unmatched. CDR1 is LGHDT and CDR2 is YNNKEL in the germline V gene (reference sequence). The CDR3 contains 14 residues. CDR3 loop: CASKDGTANEKLFF. The CDR3 DNA reads TGTGCCAGCAAGGACGGGACAGCTAATGAAAAACTGTTTTTT. The variable domain in full, with the rest retrieved from reference TRBV3-1 and TRBJ1-4, is DTAVSQTPKYLVTQMGNDKSIKCEQNLGHDTMYWYKQDSKKFLKIMFSYNNKELIINETVPNRFSPKSPDKAHLNLHINSLELGDSAVYFCASKDGTANEKLFFGSGTQLSVL.

The CDR3 coding sequence is TGTGCCCCGAGCTCTGGGGCCAACGTCCTGACTTTC. Translation: CAPSSGANVLTF. The chain links TRBV7-9 to TRBJ2-6; D uncertain. The V end lost 11 bases, the J end lost 0 bases, and 5 bases lay between the germline ends. This CDR3 is 12 amino acids long. CDR1 and CDR2 from the germline V gene are SEHNR and FQNEAQ (reference sequence).

This clonotype was seen at least ten times. The DNA for the CDR3 is TGCGCCAGCAGCCAAGATGGGACCGTTAACTATGGCTACACCTTC. This translates into CASSQDGTVNYGYTF. The V gene is TRBV4-3, the J gene TRBJ1-2; D may be TRBD1 (5 bases). CDR1 LGHNA and CDR2 YSLEER come from the germline V gene. Trimming took off 0 bases at V and 1 base at J, with 9 bases between the two ends. The CDR3 extends over 15 amino acids.

This chain joins TRBV18 and TRBJ2-3; no reliable D call. Germline CDR1 and CDR2: KGHSH and LQKENI. Trimming took off 2 bases at V and 2 bases at J, with 11 bases between the two ends. This CDR3 spans 15 amino acids. This CDR3 reads CASSPEELATDTQYF. CDR3 sequence (DNA): TGTGCCAGCTCACCAGAAGAGTTAGCCACAGATACGCAGTATTTT.

This chain connects TRBV5-5 to TRBJ2-1, with TRBD2 matching 8 bases. V lost 7 bases, J lost 1 base, and 10 bases stayed unmatched. Per germline, CDR1 SGHKS and CDR2 YYEKEE (reference sequence). The CDR3 is 16 residues long. The CDR3 spells CASDQGLGFSYNEQFF. CDR3 sequence (DNA): TGTGCCAGCGATCAGGGACTAGGGTTTTCCTACAATGAGCAGTTCTTC.

This clonotype came up a few times. The rearrangement joins TRBV6-2 or TRBV6-3 to TRBJ2-7, with D possibly TRBD1 on 6 matching bases. Looked up from germline, CDR1 is MNHEY and CDR2 is SVGEGT. There are 14 residues in the CDR3. V lost 6 bases, J lost 0 bases, and 12 bases lay in between. The CDR3 DNA sequence: TGTGCCAGCAGGCACCTGACAGGCTCCTACGAGCAGTACTTC. Its protein is CASRHLTGSYEQYF.

This chain uses TRBV7-2 with TRBJ1-6; D is uncertain. Between the trimmed V and J ends, which lost 4 bases and 4 bases, there was a span of 8 bases. Germline CDR1 and CDR2: SGHTA and FQGNSA. The CDR3 contains 14 residues. This CDR3 is CASSSTDYNSPLHF. The DNA of the CDR3 is TGTGCCAGCAGCTCTACAGATTATAATTCACCCCTCCACTTT.

This clonotype was detected a few times. J is TRBJ2-5 and V is TRBV7-2; D may be TRBD1 or TRBD2 (5 bases each). Trimming left V 1 base short and J 4 bases short, with 13 bases between. Germline CDR1 is SGHTA and CDR2 is FQGNSA. The CDR3 sequence is 15 residues long. The CDR3: CASSLGGSGTETQYF. CDR3 sequence (DNA): TGTGCCAGCAGCTTAGGAGGATCCGGGACAGAGACCCAGTACTTC.

This chain uses TRBV29-1 with TRBJ2-7; D may be TRBD1 (6 bases). Germline-derived CDR1 and CDR2 are SQVTM and ANQGSEA. The CDR3 sequence is 13 residues long. Between the trimmed V and J ends, which lost 7 bases and 2 bases, there was a span of 15 bases. The CDR3 here is CSASPGVAYEQYF. CDR3 sequence (DNA): TGCAGCGCCAGCCCAGGGGTTGCCTACGAGCAGTACTTC.

In its sample, this clonotype was seen a few times. The gene calls are TRBV25-1 and TRBJ1-2, with D unclear. V gave up 3 bases and J gave up 9 bases, with 8 bases separating them. CDR1 and CDR2 from the germline V gene are MGHDK and SYGVNS. The CDR3 length is 11 residues. For the CDR3, the DNA is TGTGCCAGCAGTGATGATTACCGCTACACCTTC. Protein product: CASSDDYRYTF.

This clonotype occurred many times. The chain joins TRBV20-1 to TRBJ1-5, with 7 bases identical to TRBD1. Germline V gene lookup returns CDR1 DFQATT and CDR2 SNEGSKA (reference sequence). The CDR3 consists of 13 residues. The trim removed 1 base at V and 7 bases at J, leaving 4 bases unmatched. CDR3 sequence (DNA): TGCAGTGCTAGAGTAACAGGGGAACAGCCCCAGCATTTT. Translation: CSARVTGEQPQHF.

This clonotype has more than one count but fewer than ten. This rearrangement joins TRBV20-1 to TRBJ2-5; D gene unclear. Trimming removed 1 base from V and 5 bases from J, with 2 bases in between. Looked up from germline, CDR1 is DFQATT and CDR2 is SNEGSKA (reference sequence). The CDR3 contains 10 residues. CDR3 protein: CSARAETQYF. CDR3 sequence (DNA): TGCAGTGCTAGAGCTGAGACCCAGTACTTC.

This clonotype was observed a handful of times. The chain carries TRBV7-8 and TRBJ2-5, with D perhaps assigned TRBD1 or TRBD2 (6 bases each). CDR1 and CDR2 from the germline V gene are SGHVS and FQNEAQ. This CDR3 is built from 15 residues. V was trimmed by 1 base and J by 7 bases, leaving 16 bases between them. In DNA, the CDR3 is TGTGCCAGCAGCTTAGGGGGGGCCGAACCAGCGACCCAGTACTTC. Translation: CASSLGGAEPATQYF.

This chain joins TRBV29-1 and TRBJ2-2; perhaps TRBD2 as D (5 bases). V was shortened by 7 bases and J by 5 bases, with 23 bases between the two germline ends. Germline V gives CDR1 SQVTM, CDR2 ANQGSEA. The CDR3 runs to 16 residues. The CDR3 bases are TGCAGCGCCCATGTGCCGGGGTACGGAAAGACCGGGGAGCTGTTTTTT. It is translated as CSAHVPGYGKTGELFF.

V is TRBV30 and J is TRBJ1-1; perhaps TRBD1 as D (5 bases). Germline V gene sequence: CDR1 GTSNPN, CDR2 SVGIG (reference sequence). The V gene lost 6 bases and the J gene lost 5 bases, with 16 bases spanning the gap. The CDR3 extends over 13 amino acids. CDR3: CACSTGRGTEAFF. The CDR3 DNA follows: TGTGCCTGTTCGACGGGGCGGGGGACTGAAGCTTTCTTT.

This chain links TRBV5-1 with TRBJ2-7; the D is unclear. Trimming took 0 bases from V and 1 from J, leaving 17 bases between them. CDR1 is SGHRS, CDR2 YFSETQ, per germline. This CDR3 is built from 17 residues. CDR3 DNA: TGCGCCAGCAGCTTGGCGCAACTGGGTCCTAAATCCTACGAGCAGTACTTC. It translates to CASSLAQLGPKSYEQYF.